This note documents a single T cell receptor (beta chain) sequence. The data originate from a study of spatial heterogeneity in lung cancer. Trimming removed 2 bases from V and 6 bases from J, with 11 bases in between. Germline CDR1 and CDR2: SGHAT and FQDESV (reference sequence). The CDR3 is made up of 13 amino acids. Specified time point: sample taken at primary tumor resection. The sequenced material consisted of unsorted whole RNA from tumor, nontumor lung or frozen PBMC. TCRdb ran MiXCR on the 5' RACE reads and lists one entry per CDR3 protein. The sample gives tens of thousands of distinct CDR3 sequences, 15% to 25% of which show up once; about 6.8% is in the top ten.

This sequence joins TRBV11-1 and TRBJ2-7, with D possibly being TRBD2 (5 bases). The specimen comprised PBMCs, sampled at surgery. This clonotype was sampled from a male donor with early-stage non-small cell lung cancer. This CDR3 reads CASSLKEGSEQYF. CDR3 coding DNA: TGTGCCAGCAGCTTAAAAGAAGGGAGCGAGCAGTACTTC. Looking up the rest from reference TRBV11-1 and TRBJ2-7 gives the full variable domain: EAEVAQSPRYKITEKSQAVAFWCDPISGHATLYWYRQILGQGPELLVQFQDESVVDDSQLPKDRFSAERLKGVDSTLKIQPAELGDSAMYLCASSLKEGSEQYFGPGTRLTVT.